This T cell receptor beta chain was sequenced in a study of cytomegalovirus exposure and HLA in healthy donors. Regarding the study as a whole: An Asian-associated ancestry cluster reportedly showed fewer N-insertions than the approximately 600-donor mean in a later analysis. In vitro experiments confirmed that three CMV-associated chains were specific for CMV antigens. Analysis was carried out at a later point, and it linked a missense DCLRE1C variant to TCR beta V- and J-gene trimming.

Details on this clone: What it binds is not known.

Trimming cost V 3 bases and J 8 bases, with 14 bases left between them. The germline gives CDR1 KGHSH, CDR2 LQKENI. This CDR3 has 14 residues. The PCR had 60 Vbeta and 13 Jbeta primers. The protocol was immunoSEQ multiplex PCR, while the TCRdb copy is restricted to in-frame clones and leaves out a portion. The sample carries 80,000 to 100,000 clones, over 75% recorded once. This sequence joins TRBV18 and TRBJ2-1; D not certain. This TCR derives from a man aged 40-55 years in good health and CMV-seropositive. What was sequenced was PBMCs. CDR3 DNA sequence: TGTGCCAGCTCACCCGGCCATCTTGGAGATGAGCAGTTCTTC. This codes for CASSPGHLGDEQFF. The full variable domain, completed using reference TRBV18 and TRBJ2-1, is NAGVMQNPRHLVRRRGQEARLRCSPMKGHSHVYWYRQLPEEGLKFMVYLQKENIIDESGMPKERFSAEFPKEGPSILRIQQVVRGDSAAYFCASSPGHLGDEQFFGPGTRLTVL.